Below, 5 T cell receptor beta chains from the same sample are listed, as sequenced in a study of cytomegalovirus exposure and HLA in healthy donors. It was with 60 Vbeta and 13 Jbeta primers that the PCR ran. Here immunoSEQ multiplex PCR was the method, and the copy in TCRdb shows in-frame clones only, minus some. The repertoire holds under 200,000 clones, approximately 80% seen once, with 0.65% to 0.85% in the top ten. The source material was PBMCs. These TCRs come from a female donor in good health and CMV-seronegative.

V gene TRBV29-1 combines with J gene TRBJ2-3, with 9 bases that match TRBD2. Germline assignment: CDR1 SQVTM and CDR2 ANQGSEA. With V trimmed by 7 bases and J by 1 base, 6 bases remained unmatched. The CDR3 is made up of 14 amino acids. The CDR3 region is CSADSGGRTDTQYF. The CDR3 coding sequence is TGCAGCGCCGATAGCGGGGGTCGCACAGATACGCAGTATTTT.

The CDR3 region is CASSLLQVTGELFF. DNA for the CDR3: TGTGCCAGCTCACTCCTACAGGTCACCGGGGAGCTGTTTTTT. V is TRBV18 and J is TRBJ2-2, with D tentatively TRBD1 (5 bases). V was clipped by 4 bases and J by 4 bases, with 10 bases between them. This CDR3 is built from 14 residues. Germline CDR1 reads KGHSH; CDR2 reads LQKENI. Full variable domain (rest looked up from reference TRBV18 and TRBJ2-2): NAGVMQNPRHLVRRRGQEARLRCSPMKGHSHVYWYRQLPEEGLKFMVYLQKENIIDESGMPKERFSAEFPKEGPSILRIQQVVRGDSAAYFCASSLLQVTGELFFGEGSRLTVL.

The gene calls are TRBV4-1 and TRBJ2-2; TRBD2 aligns across 8 bases. Germline lookup yields CDR1 MGHRA and CDR2 YSYEKL. The CDR3 consists of 16 residues. J lost 3 bases, V lost 4 bases, and 7 bases had no gene match. CDR3 residues: CASSLDGRGDTGELFF. DNA of the CDR3: TGCGCCAGCAGCCTCGATGGGCGGGGGGACACCGGGGAGCTGTTTTTT.

V gene TRBV18 combines with J gene TRBJ2-1; TRBD1 might be the D (5 bases). V lost 2 bases to trimming and J lost 6 bases, with 14 bases between them. This CDR3 has 15 residues. Germline loops: CDR1 KGHSH, CDR2 LQKENI. DNA for the CDR3: TGTGCCAGCTCACCATCAGGGAAGGGTGGCAATGAGCAGTTCTTC. Protein product: CASSPSGKGGNEQFF.

The chain joins TRBV5-6 to TRBJ2-1, with D unclear. Between the trimmed V and J ends, which lost 4 bases and 7 bases, there was a span of 6 bases. The CDR3 is 11 amino acids. Per germline, CDR1 SGHDT and CDR2 YYEEEE. CDR3 protein: CASSLNNEQFF. The CDR3, as DNA: TGTGCCAGCAGCCTTAATAATGAGCAGTTCTTC.